The 21 T cell receptor beta chains below were found in one sample sequenced in a study of CD4 and CD8 cells across lung adenocarcinoma regions. From the PCR reads, TCRdb called clonotypes with MiXCR, one entry per CDR3 protein. The sample yields around 20,000 distinct CDR3 sequences, around 46% seen once. Sequencing was performed on CD8+ T cells from the margin of a lung tumor. The receptors shown here come from a male donor with lung adenocarcinoma. The CD4 and CD8 labels of this study may be unreliable.

V and J are TRBV6-1 and TRBJ2-4; D possibly matches TRBD1 or TRBD2 (5 bases each). The CDR3 runs to 15 residues. Germline CDR1 is MNHNS and CDR2 is SASEGT. V gave up 8 bases and J gave up 13 bases, with 27 bases separating them. The CDR3 loop is CASSKGVLAADTQYF. The DNA of the CDR3 is TGTGCCAGCTCCAAAGGGGTGCTAGCCGCAGACACGCAGTACTTC.

Regarding this clonotype: A read error may produce the germline difference seen at one junction end. This sequence joins TRBV6-1 and TRBJ2-4; D possibly corresponds to TRBD1 (8 bases). Germline assignment: CDR1 MNHNS and CDR2 SASEGT. This CDR3 spans 15 amino acids. The CDR3: CASSTGGGAKDIQYF. In DNA form, the CDR3 reads TGTGCCAGCAGCACAGGGGGGGGTGCCAAAGACATTCAGTACTTC.

This clonotype is classed as medium-sized. The J gene is TRBJ2-5, the V gene TRBV6-1, with D unresolved. Trimming shortened V by 6 bases and J by 1 base, and 9 bases separated the two germline ends. The CDR3 length is 13 residues. CDR1 MNHNS and CDR2 SASEGT come from the germline V gene. DNA for the CDR3: TGTGCCAGCAGCGCTACCATCCAAGAGACCCAGTACTTC. Translated, it gives CASSATIQETQYF.

This clonotype was seen a few times. V gene TRBV4-1 combines with J gene TRBJ2-3; D possibly matches TRBD1 or TRBD2 (5 bases each). Trimming shortened V by 3 bases and J by 5 bases, and 15 bases separated the two germline ends. The CDR3 spans 15 residues. From germline, CDR1 is MGHRA and CDR2 YSYEKL. The CDR3 DNA reads as TGCGCCAGCAGCCACGGACCCGGGGCAGTAGATACGCAGTATTTT. It codes for CASSHGPGAVDTQYF.

Here the CDR3 reads CAGLGAGDQHTQYF. CDR3 sequence (DNA): TGTGCGGGGCTCGGGGCAGGTGACCAACACACCCAGTACTTC. The chain combines TRBV10-3 with TRBJ2-3; D possibly uses TRBD1 or TRBD2 (5 bases each). The J call could be wrong; TRBJ2-5 is a better fit for the DNA end. The CDR3 sequence is 14 residues long. Germline-derived CDR1 and CDR2 are ENHRY and SYGVKD.

For this clonotype: A much larger clone differs by one base, so this may be a read error. The rearrangement joins TRBV6-5 to TRBJ2-1; the match to TRBD1 covers 8 bases. CDR1 and CDR2 (germline): MNHEY, SVGAGI. V was clipped by 4 bases and J by 13 bases; unmatched bases: 12. The CDR3 is made up of 14 amino acids. The DNA of the CDR3 is TGTGCCAGCAGTTTCAGGGGGCGTTGGGACATTCAGTTCTTC. Protein sequence: CASSFRGRWDIQFF.

This clonotype has just a few counts. This chain connects TRBV7-2 to TRBJ2-5, with 9 bases aligning to TRBD2. V was clipped by 5 bases and J by 7 bases; unmatched bases: 17. The germline gives CDR1 SGHTA, CDR2 FQGNSA. The CDR3 extends over 17 amino acids. CDR3 sequence (DNA): TGTGCCAGCAGCCCCCTCGCAGGTAGCGGGGGCCATGGGACCCAGTACTTC. Amino acid sequence: CASSPLAGSGGHGTQYF.

This clonotype has just a few counts. The chain has TRBV3-1 and TRBJ2-1; perhaps TRBD2 as D (6 bases). The end of the DNA aligns better with TRBJ2-7, so the J call may be wrong. Germline V lookup: CDR1 LGHDT, CDR2 YNNKEL (reference sequence). CDR3 length equals 13 residues. As DNA, the CDR3 is TGTGCCAGCAGCCGGGACTCACGTTGGGAGCAGTACTTC. Amino acid sequence: CASSRDSRWEQYF.

This clonotype occurred many times. The chain combines TRBV4-1 with TRBJ2-3; no firm D call. The germline gives CDR1 MGHRA, CDR2 YSYEKL. The CDR3 is made up of 15 amino acids. V was trimmed by 5 bases and J by 2 bases, leaving 14 bases between them. The CDR3 coding sequence is TGCGCCAGCAGCGGCCAGTACGGATACACAGATACGCAGTATTTT. It specifies CASSGQYGYTDTQYF.

The V and J genes are TRBV10-3 and TRBJ2-7; D uncertain. The V and J ends lost 10 bases and 0 bases respectively, with 16 bases between them. The length of the CDR3 is 14 residues. Per the germline V gene, CDR1 is ENHRY and CDR2 is SYGVKD. The CDR3 region has the DNA TGTGCCACTCGCCCACAGCTGAGCTCCTACGAGCAGTACGTC. This codes for CATRPQLSSYEQYV.

This chain uses TRBV28 with TRBJ1-1, with 7 positions matching TRBD1. V shed 6 bases and J 11 bases; nucleotides not matched to a gene: 9. CDR1 MDHEN and CDR2 SYDVKM come from the germline V gene. This CDR3 spans 12 amino acids. The CDR3 is CASRSGTVSAFF. CDR3 nucleotides: TGTGCCAGCAGGTCGGGGACAGTATCGGCTTTCTTT. Using reference TRBV28 and TRBJ1-1 for the parts outside the CDR3, the full variable domain is DVKVTQSSRYLVKRTGEKVFLECVQDMDHENMFWYRQDPGLGLRLIYFSYDVKMKEKGDIPEGYSVSREKKERFSLILESASTNQTSMYLCASRSGTVSAFFGQGTRLTVV.

As to this clonotype: One end of the junction fails to match germline, which may point to a read error. The rearrangement uses TRBV27 and TRBJ1-5, with unresolved D. CDR1 is MNHEY and CDR2 is SMNVEV in the germline V gene (reference sequence). The CDR3 consists of 13 residues. CDR3 DNA sequence: TGTGCCAGCAGTTTAACGGGTGAGCAGCCCCACCATTTT. This encodes CASSLTGEQPHHF.

The rearrangement links TRBV27 to TRBJ2-3, with D perhaps TRBD2 (7 bases). The CDR3 consists of 15 residues. The V end lost 9 bases, the J end lost 5 bases, and 21 bases lay between the germline ends. Germline loops: CDR1 MNHEY, CDR2 SMNVEV (reference sequence). CDR3 nucleotides: TGTGCCAGGGGGGAGGGGGGCCGCGACAAAGATACGCAGTATTTT. It is translated as CARGEGGRDKDTQYF.

A note on this clonotype: A junction boundary mismatches the germline segment, possibly from a read error. The J gene is TRBJ2-4, the V gene TRBV6-1; D may be TRBD1 (6 bases). The CDR3 has 16 residues. CDR1 and CDR2 from the germline V gene are MNHNS and SASEGT. CDR3 DNA sequence: TGTGCCAGCAGTGAAGCGGGGCTGGGGGCCAAGGACATGCAGTACTTC. Encoded protein: CASSEAGLGAKDMQYF.

This chain joins TRBV27 and TRBJ2-3; 7 bases line up with TRBD2. The V segment lost 6 bases and the J segment 6 bases; nucleotides outside the gene matches: 12. The CDR3 spans 15 residues. Germline V gene data show CDR1 as MNHEY and CDR2 as SMNVEV (reference sequence). CDR3 protein: CASRRRAGLSDTQYF. Written as DNA, the CDR3 is TGTGCCAGCAGGAGGAGAGCGGGATTGTCGGATACGCAGTATTTT.

This sequence joins TRBV6-5 and TRBJ2-5, with D perhaps TRBD2 (5 bases). This CDR3 is 18 amino acids long. V was trimmed by 4 bases and J by 11 bases, leaving 32 bases between them. CDR1 and CDR2 from the germline V gene are MNHEY and SVGAGI. The CDR3 region is CASSFGLQRLSSYNEQYF. CDR3 bases: TGTGCCAGCAGTTTCGGTCTACAGCGGTTGAGCTCCTACAATGAGCAGTACTTC.

In this sample, this clonotype turned up a few times. This rearrangement joins TRBV6-1 to TRBJ2-1; 10 bases match TRBD2. The germline gives CDR1 MNHNS, CDR2 SASEGT. V lost 7 bases to trimming and J lost 5 bases; unmatched junction nucleotides: 8. The CDR3 is 15 residues long. In DNA, the CDR3 is TGTGCCAGCACAAGCTCGCTAGCGGGAGACAATGAGCAGTTCTTC. This codes for CASTSSLAGDNEQFF.

The chain employs TRBV7-9 and TRBJ2-5, with D maybe TRBD1 (6 bases). Germline loops: CDR1 SEHNR, CDR2 FQNEAQ (reference sequence). V was trimmed by 1 base and J by 5 bases, leaving 8 bases between them. This CDR3 spans 13 amino acids. In nucleotides, the CDR3 is TGTGCCAGCAGCTTAGTTACAGGGGAGACCCAGTACTTC. As protein: CASSLVTGETQYF.

V usage is TRBV15 and J usage is TRBJ1-2, with 9 bases that match TRBD1. Germline V gene sequence: CDR1 LNHNV, CDR2 YYDKDF (reference sequence). The V gene end was trimmed by 0 bases and the J gene end by 8 bases; junction bases not matched to a gene: 13. This CDR3 comprises 17 residues. CDR3 DNA sequence: TGTGCCACCAGCAGAGAGGAGGCGGGACAGGGTTTTCGCGGCTACACCTTC. It specifies CATSREEAGQGFRGYTF.

This clonotype was seen repeatedly, ten times or more. The rearrangement links TRBV7-8 to TRBJ2-3; 12 nucleotides match TRBD1. The junction had 6 bases not matched to a gene; V was cut back by 8 bases and J by 6 bases. This CDR3 is built from 14 residues. Germline CDR1 is SGHVS and CDR2 is FQNEAQ. CDR3 residues: CASGMGQGADTQYF. CDR3 nucleotides: TGTGCCAGCGGAATGGGACAGGGGGCCGATACGCAGTATTTT. Filled out from reference TRBV7-8 and TRBJ2-3, the complete variable domain reads GAGVSQSPRYKVAKRGQDVALRCDPISGHVSLFWYQQALGQGPEFLTYFQNEAQLDKSGLPSDRFFAERPEGSVSTLKIQRTQQEDSAVYLCASGMGQGADTQYFGPGTRLTVL.

This clonotype was counted at least ten times. The gene calls are TRBV6-5 and TRBJ1-6, with unresolved D. Trimming removed 2 bases at V and 6 bases at J, with 5 bases between. Germline loops: CDR1 MNHEY, CDR2 SVGAGI. The CDR3 runs 13 residues. This CDR3 reads CASSYTGNSPLHF. The CDR3 nucleotides read TGTGCCAGCAGTTACACCGGTAATTCACCCCTCCACTTT.